The T cell receptor (beta chain) under discussion was sequenced for a study of T-cell memory formation after mild COVID-19. The CDR3 is made up of 17 amino acids. J was trimmed by 2 bases and V by 3 bases; bases with no gene match: 4. Findings of the study overall: Clones that contracted from day 15 to 85 had balanced CD4/CD8; later expanders were CD4+ biased. Researchers could not confirm that second-wave clones peaking on day 37 targeted SARS-CoV-2.

Of note for this clonotype: Its matching antigen is unknown.

The authors produced TCR alpha and TCR beta cDNA libraries with sample barcodes and UMIs by 5'RACE using constant-segment primers. Using its own MiXCR run on the 5' RACE reads, TCRdb lists one record per CDR3 protein. Found here are some 270,000 distinct CDR3 sequences, 15% of them singletons; the top ten hold 2.1%. Material for sequencing was PBMCs or a T cell subset sorted from them (not recorded which). This TCR was sampled from an adult woman who had mild COVID-19 (a few samples of this study predate the infection). Cell type and time point are not known. The rearrangement links TRBV12-3 or TRBV12-4 to TRBJ2-7; 16 bases are a match to TRBD2. The CDR3 sequence is CASSFTGTSGGAYEQYF. CDR3 bases: TGTGCCAGCAGTTTCACCGGGACTAGCGGGGGGGCCTACGAGCAGTACTTC.